One sample yielded the 23 T cell receptor beta chains listed below, sequenced in a study. TCRdb reprocessed the 5' RACE reads via MiXCR and lists one record per CDR3 protein. The sample consists of 500 or so distinct CDR3 sequences, about 20% of them appearing once. Sequenced material: central memory T cells from blood PBMCs. Subset of the sample: central memory CD4+ T cells. The source of these receptors is a female donor with HIV.

The chain employs TRBV6-2 or TRBV6-3 and TRBJ1-5, with D tentatively TRBD1 (5 bases). V lost 6 bases to trimming and J lost 9 bases, with 21 bases between them. Germline CDR1 MNHEY, CDR2 SVGEGT. The CDR3 extends over 15 amino acids. The CDR3 spells CASSRTDSGFRPQHF. CDR3 DNA: TGTGCCAGCAGCCGTACCGACAGTGGGTTTAGGCCCCAGCATTTT.

The chain joins TRBV15 to TRBJ1-2; a weak D match, TRBD1 (6 bases). The CDR3 sequence is 15 residues long. Per the germline V gene, CDR1 is LNHNV and CDR2 is YYDKDF (reference sequence). Trimming shortened V by 0 bases and J by 3 bases, and 11 bases separated the two germline ends. CDR3 bases: TGTGCCACCAGCAGAGATGGCAGGGGTCACTATGGCTACACCTTC. Protein product: CATSRDGRGHYGYTF.

The rearrangement joins TRBV7-9 to TRBJ1-1, with unresolved D. Trimming took off 7 bases at V and 2 bases at J, with 11 bases between the two ends. The CDR3 runs 13 residues. CDR1 SEHNR and CDR2 FQNEAQ come from the germline V gene (reference sequence). CDR3 in amino acids: CASNREANTEAFF. DNA of the CDR3: TGTGCCAGCAACCGTGAAGCCAACACTGAAGCTTTCTTT.

Sample share makes this clonotype large. V and J are TRBV7-6 and TRBJ1-3; 7 bases fit TRBD1. After removal of 4 bases from V and 0 bases from J, the junction contained 3 bases not matched to a gene. This CDR3 spans 15 amino acids. Germline V lookup: CDR1 SGHVS, CDR2 FNYEAQ. The CDR3 DNA reads TGTGCCAGCAGCTCGGGACAGTACTCTGGAAACACCATATATTTT. It codes for CASSSGQYSGNTIYF.

This chain uses TRBV4-2 with TRBJ2-5, with 9 bases that match TRBD2. Germline CDR1 LGHNA, CDR2 YNFKEQ. Trimming took 3 bases from V and 5 from J; bases not matched to a gene: 7. This CDR3 is built from 15 residues. CDR3 in amino acids: CASSHLAGMDETQYF. The CDR3 nucleotides read TGTGCCAGCAGCCACCTAGCGGGGATGGATGAGACCCAGTACTTC.

The V gene is TRBV6-2 or TRBV6-3, the J gene TRBJ2-7; D perhaps matches TRBD2 (5 bases). This CDR3 has 15 amino acids. Germline CDR1 and CDR2: MNHEY and SVGEGT. With 5 bases removed from V and 3 bases from J, the gap between germline ends came to 17 bases. Here the CDR3 reads CASSHTGITFYEQYF. CDR3 coding DNA: TGTGCCAGCAGTCATACCGGGATCACCTTCTACGAGCAGTACTTC.

This clonotype occurred a few times. This chain connects TRBV5-1 to TRBJ2-3; D is perhaps TRBD1 or TRBD2 (6 bases each). The CDR3 spans 14 residues. Trimming cost V 6 bases and J 5 bases, with 16 bases left between them. CDR1 is SGHRS and CDR2 is YFSETQ in the germline V gene. The CDR3 region is CASMDTGAGDTQYF. CDR3 nucleotides: TGCGCCAGCATGGACACGGGGGCAGGAGATACGCAGTATTTT.

V usage is TRBV4-1 and J usage is TRBJ2-1; 10 nucleotides align to TRBD2. Germline loops: CDR1 MGHRA, CDR2 YSYEKL. This CDR3 has 16 residues. V shed 1 base, J shed 8 bases, and the junction held 8 bases outside the gene matches. CDR3 in DNA: TGCGCCAGCAGCCAAGGGAGCGGGGGGGCTCTCCATGAGCAGTTCTTC. Protein sequence: CASSQGSGGALHEQFF.

The chain carries TRBV30 and TRBJ1-2; 7 positions agree with TRBD1. CDR3 length: 16 amino acids. The V gene end was trimmed by 0 bases and the J gene end by 7 bases; junction bases not matched to a gene: 14. Germline CDR1 GTSNPN, CDR2 SVGIG (reference sequence). CDR3 in amino acids: CAWSVIMGQSVGGYTF. The DNA of the CDR3 is TGTGCCTGGAGTGTAATTATGGGACAGTCGGTTGGTGGCTACACCTTC.

Only a few counts were recorded for this clonotype. The chain recombines TRBV10-3 with TRBJ2-7; a weak D match, TRBD2 (6 bases). V gave up 11 bases and J gave up 3 bases, with 11 bases separating them. CDR1 and CDR2 from the germline V gene are ENHRY and SYGVKD. The CDR3 loop spans 11 amino acids. This chain's CDR3 is CAAMGGYEQYF. The CDR3 region has the DNA TGTGCCGCCATGGGAGGCTACGAGCAGTACTTC.

The CDR3, as DNA: TGCAGTGCTAGAGATAGGGAGATCGGTCAAGAGACCCAGTACTTC. Encoded protein: CSARDREIGQETQYF. This rearrangement joins TRBV20-1 to TRBJ2-5; the D gene is possibly TRBD2 (5 bases). Germline values: CDR1 DFQATT, CDR2 SNEGSKA (reference sequence). V was pared by 0 bases and J by 2 bases, with 13 bases between. The CDR3 runs 15 residues.

This clonotype was detected only a few times. This chain links TRBV7-2 with TRBJ2-1, with TRBD2 matching over 10 bases. Trimming took 2 bases from V and 9 from J; bases not matched to a gene: 7. Per germline, CDR1 SGHTA and CDR2 FQGNSA. The CDR3 contains 15 residues. The CDR3 spells CASSLISGGYVEQFF. As DNA, the CDR3 is TGTGCCAGCAGCTTAATTAGCGGGGGGTACGTTGAGCAGTTCTTC.

The rearrangement uses TRBV30 and TRBJ1-2; D remains ambiguous. V was pared by 6 bases and J by 10 bases, with 15 bases between. The CDR3 is 11 amino acids. Germline values: CDR1 GTSNPN, CDR2 SVGIG (reference sequence). The CDR3: CACLVEGPYTF. The CDR3 nucleotides read TGTGCCTGCCTGGTCGAGGGCCCCTACACCTTC.

This clonotype appeared a few times. The chain couples TRBV5-1 to TRBJ2-7, with D maybe TRBD1 (5 bases). Germline V gene data show CDR1 as SGHRS and CDR2 as YFSETQ. V lost 4 bases and J 1 base, leaving 15 bases between the germline ends. CDR3 length: 15 amino acids. The DNA for the CDR3 is TGCGCCAGCAGCGGCCCCAGGGTACGATCCTACGAGCAGTACGTC. Translation: CASSGPRVRSYEQYV.

The chain recombines TRBV2 with TRBJ1-2; D gene uncertain. The CDR3 is 13 residues long. The germline CDR1 and CDR2 sequences are SNHLY and FYNNEI. With 3 bases removed from V and 13 bases from J, the gap between germline ends came to 18 bases. Here the CDR3 DNA reads TGTGCCAGCAGTGACCAGGTTTTTCGTCCTCCCACCTTC. The encoded protein is CASSDQVFRPPTF.

This clonotype is judged hyperexpanded (1% or more). The CDR3 nucleotides read TGTGCCAGCAGCCCAACTTCAGGACTGATTTTCTTT. As protein: CASSPTSGLIFF. The chain employs TRBV11-2 and TRBJ1-1; D gene uncertain. Germline V gives CDR1 SGHAT, CDR2 FQNNGV. Trimming took 5 bases from V and 13 from J, leaving 17 bases between them. There are 12 residues in the CDR3.

The rearrangement joins TRBV11-3 to TRBJ2-1; the match to TRBD2 covers 10 bases. CDR1 SGHNT and CDR2 YENEEA come from the germline V gene. V dropped 5 bases and J dropped 5; count of bases not matched to a gene: 9. The CDR3 is made up of 16 amino acids. The CDR3 region has the DNA TGTGCCAGCAGCCCAAACAGCGGGAGGGCCGACAATGAGCAGTTCTTC. It yields the protein CASSPNSGRADNEQFF. The full variable domain, rest sourced from reference TRBV11-3 and TRBJ2-1, is EAGVVQSPRYKIIEKKQPVAFWCNPISGHNTLYWYLQNLGQGPELLIRYENEEAVDDSQLPKDRFSAERLKGVDSTLKIQPAELGDSAVYLCASSPNSGRADNEQFFGPGTRLTVL.

The chain uses TRBV2 and TRBJ2-3; D might be TRBD1 (5 bases). V was cut by 10 bases and J by 2 bases, with 19 bases left in between. CDR1 SNHLY and CDR2 FYNNEI come from the germline V gene. There are 15 residues in the CDR3. DNA of the CDR3: TGTGCCAACAGGCCGAATGACCGATACACAGATACGCAGTATTTT. Translation gives CANRPNDRYTDTQYF.

This clonotype appeared a few times. The gene calls are TRBV10-1 and TRBJ2-5, with D unclear. V shed 5 bases and J shed 2 bases, with 3 bases lying between them. Per the germline V gene, CDR1 is WNHNN and CDR2 is SYGVQD (reference sequence). CDR3 length equals 11 residues. Here the CDR3 reads CASSQQETQYF. CDR3 sequence (DNA): TGCGCCAGCAGTCAGCAAGAGACCCAGTACTTC.

The table lists this clonotype with a few counts. CDR3 DNA sequence: TGTGCCAGCAGCCCGGACAGCCTTGGCACTGAAGCTTTCTTT. Translating it yields CASSPDSLGTEAFF. The rearrangement joins TRBV7-2 to TRBJ1-1; perhaps TRBD1 as D (6 bases). The CDR3 runs to 14 residues. V was cut by 5 bases and J by 4 bases, with 14 bases left in between. CDR1 is SGHTA and CDR2 is FQGNSA in the germline V gene.

This clonotype was counted only a few times. The chain combines TRBV7-3 with TRBJ2-7; 8 nucleotides align to TRBD1. Per germline, CDR1 SGHTA and CDR2 FQGTGA. CDR3 length: 13 amino acids. V lost 3 bases and J lost 6; bases outside the gene matches: 4. CDR3 DNA sequence: TGTGCCAGCAGCTTGGACAGGGAAGGCGAGCAGTACTTC. Translation: CASSLDREGEQYF.

The rearrangement joins TRBV6-1 to TRBJ1-1; 7 nucleotides match TRBD1. The CDR3 totals 11 residues. The V and J ends lost 6 bases and 7 bases, in that order; junction bases with no gene match: 2. The V gene's germline CDR1 is MNHNS and CDR2 SASEGT. The CDR3 reads CASSGDSEAFF. The CDR3 DNA reads TGTGCCAGCAGCGGGGACAGTGAAGCTTTCTTT.

This clonotype turned up a few times. This chain connects TRBV5-3 to TRBJ2-3; no clear D gene. TRBV5-3 is classed as an ORF, of uncertain function. The CDR3 length is 17 residues. V gave up 0 bases and J gave up 7 bases, with 21 bases separating them. CDR3: CARSLGTESRAMNTQYF. The CDR3 DNA follows: TGTGCCAGAAGCTTGGGAACCGAGTCTAGGGCCATGAATACGCAGTATTTT.